The T cell receptor beta chain under discussion was sequenced for a study of naive and memory T cell subsets. This clonotype was seen repeatedly, ten times or more. The length of the CDR3 is 14 residues. From germline, CDR1 is MNHEY and CDR2 SMNVEV (reference sequence). Deletions cut 6 bases from V and 7 bases from J, with 16 bases between. An equimolar mix of two oligonucleotides served as the beta constant-region primer for TRBC1 and TRBC2. Via MiXCR, TCRdb re-called the UMI-ligation and nested PCR reads, giving one row per CDR3 protein. The table has 70,000 to 95,000 distinct CDR3 sequences, roughly 7% seen once.

The source of this sequence is a human donor in good health. The chain employs TRBV27 and TRBJ1-5, with D possibly matching TRBD1 (6 bases). Sequencing input: central memory CD4+ T cells from blood. As DNA, the CDR3 is TGTGCCAGCAGCTCCACAGGGTATCAACAGCCCCAGCATTTT. Its translation is CASSSTGYQQPQHF.